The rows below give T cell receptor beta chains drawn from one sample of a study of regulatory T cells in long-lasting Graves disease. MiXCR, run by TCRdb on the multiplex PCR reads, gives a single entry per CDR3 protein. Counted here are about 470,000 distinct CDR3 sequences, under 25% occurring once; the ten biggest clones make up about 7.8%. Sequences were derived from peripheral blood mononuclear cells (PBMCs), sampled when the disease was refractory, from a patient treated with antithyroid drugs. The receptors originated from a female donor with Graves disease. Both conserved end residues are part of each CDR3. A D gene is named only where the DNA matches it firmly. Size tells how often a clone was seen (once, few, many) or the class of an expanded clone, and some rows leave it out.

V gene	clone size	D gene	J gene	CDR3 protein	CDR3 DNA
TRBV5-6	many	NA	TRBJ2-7	CASSLIHGRYTYEQYF	TGTGCCAGCAGCTTGATACATGGCAGATATACCTACGAGCAGTACTTC
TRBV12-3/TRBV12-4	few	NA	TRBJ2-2	CASSSRRDPNTGELFF	TGTGCCAGCAGTTCCCGGCGGGACCCGAACACCGGGGAGCTGTTTTTT
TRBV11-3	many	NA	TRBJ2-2	CASSLMGQLFF	TGTGCCAGCAGCTTAATGGGACAGCTGTTTTTT
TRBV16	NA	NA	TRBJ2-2	CASSQMLALNTGELFF	TGTGCCAGCAGCCAAATGTTGGCACTAAACACCGGGGAGCTGTTTTTT
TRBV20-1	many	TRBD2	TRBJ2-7	CSANPGTSGGAYEQYF	TGCAGTGCTAACCCCGGGACTAGCGGGGGTGCCTACGAGCAGTACTTC
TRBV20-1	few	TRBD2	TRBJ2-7	CSARDRGLAGFEQYF	TGCAGTGCTAGAGATCGGGGACTAGCGGGGTTCGAGCAGTACTTC
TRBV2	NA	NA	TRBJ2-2	CASSDMTTGELFF	TGTGCCAGCAGCGACATGACCACCGGGGAGCTGTTTTTT
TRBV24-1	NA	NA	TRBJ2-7	CATSDLRGNEQYF	TGTGCCACCAGTGATTTAAGGGGGAACGAGCAGTACTTC
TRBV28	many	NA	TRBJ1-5	CASSRILNRQPQHF	TGTGCCAGCAGCCGCATCCTTAACCGGCAGCCCCAGCATTTT
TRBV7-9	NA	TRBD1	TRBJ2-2	CASRPGAGGTGELFF	TGTGCCAGCCGACCCGGGGCAGGGGGCACCGGGGAGCTGTTTTTT
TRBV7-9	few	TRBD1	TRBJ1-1	CASSPFTGQLLGTFF	TGTGCCAGCAGCCCCTTTACGGGACAGCTTCTGGGGACTTTCTTT
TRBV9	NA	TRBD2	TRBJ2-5	CASSVGCSGSRETQYF	TGTGCCAGCAGCGTAGGATGTAGCGGGAGTAGAGAGACCCAGTACTTC
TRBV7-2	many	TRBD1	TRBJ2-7	CASSSDRGGYEQYF	TGTGCCAGCAGCTCCGACAGGGGAGGATACGAGCAGTACTTC
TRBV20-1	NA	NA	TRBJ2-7	CSARDSALDLYYEQYF	TGCAGTGCTAGAGATTCCGCGTTGGACCTTTACTACGAGCAGTACTTC
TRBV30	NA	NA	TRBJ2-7	CAWSPRDAMPYEQYF	TGTGCCTGGAGTCCTCGGGACGCCATGCCCTACGAGCAGTACTTC
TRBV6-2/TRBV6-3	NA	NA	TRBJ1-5	CASSYGRGTNQPQHF	TGTGCCAGCAGTTACGGGAGGGGAACAAATCAGCCCCAGCATTTT